This T cell receptor (beta chain) was found in a study of OX40 agonist ivuxolimab in advanced cancers. On cycle 4 day 1 and cycle 7 day 1, as well as at baseline, blood was sampled. Sequencing used immunoSEQ multiplex PCR; TCRdb keeps in-frame clones, though not all of them. The sample holds about 64,000 clones, around 87% seen once. V lost 7 bases to trimming and J lost 8 bases; unmatched junction nucleotides: 8. The V gene's germline CDR1 is MNHEY and CDR2 SMNVEV (reference sequence). The CDR3 has 15 residues. Sequenced here: CD4+ or CD8+ T cells sorted from blood, sampled in a trial of the OX40 agonist ivuxolimab. This TCR was recovered from an adult with an advanced solid tumor such as melanoma, head and neck, liver or kidney cancer. The chain couples TRBV27 to TRBJ2-1; 13 bases are shared with TRBD2. CDR3 sequence: CASTPSGTSGDEQFF. The DNA for the CDR3 is TGTGCCAGCACTCCATCCGGGACTAGCGGGGATGAGCAGTTCTTC.